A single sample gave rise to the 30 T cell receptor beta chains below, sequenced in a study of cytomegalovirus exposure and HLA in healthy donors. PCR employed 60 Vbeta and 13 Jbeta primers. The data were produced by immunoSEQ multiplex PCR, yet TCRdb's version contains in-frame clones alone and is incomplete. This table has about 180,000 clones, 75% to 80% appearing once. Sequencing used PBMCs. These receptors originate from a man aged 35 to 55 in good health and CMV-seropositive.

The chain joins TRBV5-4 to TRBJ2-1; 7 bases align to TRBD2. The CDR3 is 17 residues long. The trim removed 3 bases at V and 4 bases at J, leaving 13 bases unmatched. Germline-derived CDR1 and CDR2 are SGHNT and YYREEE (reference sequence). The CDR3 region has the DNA TGTGCCAGCAGCTGGGCGGTTGGCGGGAGCACGTACAATGAGCAGTTCTTC. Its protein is CASSWAVGGSTYNEQFF.

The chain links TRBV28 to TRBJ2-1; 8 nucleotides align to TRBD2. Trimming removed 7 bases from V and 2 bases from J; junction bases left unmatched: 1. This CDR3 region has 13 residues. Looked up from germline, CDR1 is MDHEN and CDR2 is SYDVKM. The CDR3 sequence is CASNSGAYNEQFF. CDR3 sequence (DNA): TGTGCCAGCAATAGCGGGGCCTACAATGAGCAGTTCTTC. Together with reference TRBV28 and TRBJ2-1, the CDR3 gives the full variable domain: DVKVTQSSRYLVKRTGEKVFLECVQDMDHENMFWYRQDPGLGLRLIYFSYDVKMKEKGDIPEGYSVSREKKERFSLILESASTNQTSMYLCASNSGAYNEQFFGPGTRLTVL.

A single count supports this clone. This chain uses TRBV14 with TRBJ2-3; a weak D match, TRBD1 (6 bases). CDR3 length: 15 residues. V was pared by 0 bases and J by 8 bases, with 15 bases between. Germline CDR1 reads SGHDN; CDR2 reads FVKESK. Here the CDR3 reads CASSQEPYRDSTQYF. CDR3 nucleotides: TGTGCCAGCAGCCAAGAGCCCTACAGGGATAGTACGCAGTATTTT.

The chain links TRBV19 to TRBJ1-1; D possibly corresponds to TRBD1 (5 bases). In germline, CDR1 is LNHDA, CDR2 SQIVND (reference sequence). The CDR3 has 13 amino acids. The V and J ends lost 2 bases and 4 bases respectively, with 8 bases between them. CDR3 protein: CASSIPGGTEAFF. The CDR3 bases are TGTGCCAGTAGTATACCGGGGGGCACTGAAGCTTTCTTT.

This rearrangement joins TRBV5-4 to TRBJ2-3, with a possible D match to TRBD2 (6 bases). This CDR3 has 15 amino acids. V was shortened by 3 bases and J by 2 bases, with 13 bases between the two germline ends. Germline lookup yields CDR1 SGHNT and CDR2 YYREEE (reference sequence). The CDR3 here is CASSSRREFTDTQYF. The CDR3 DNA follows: TGTGCCAGCAGCTCCCGTCGGGAGTTCACAGATACGCAGTATTTT. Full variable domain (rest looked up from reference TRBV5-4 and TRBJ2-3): ETGVTQSPTHLIKTRGQQVTLRCSSQSGHNTVSWYQQALGQGPQFIFQYYREEENGRGNFPPRFSGLQFPNYSSELNVNALELDDSALYLCASSSRREFTDTQYFGPGTRLTVL.

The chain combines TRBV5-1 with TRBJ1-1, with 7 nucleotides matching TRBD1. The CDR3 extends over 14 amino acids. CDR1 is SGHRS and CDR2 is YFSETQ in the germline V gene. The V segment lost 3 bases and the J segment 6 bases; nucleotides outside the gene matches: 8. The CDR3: CASSSTGARPEAFF. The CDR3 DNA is TGCGCCAGCAGCTCAACAGGGGCACGGCCTGAAGCTTTCTTT.

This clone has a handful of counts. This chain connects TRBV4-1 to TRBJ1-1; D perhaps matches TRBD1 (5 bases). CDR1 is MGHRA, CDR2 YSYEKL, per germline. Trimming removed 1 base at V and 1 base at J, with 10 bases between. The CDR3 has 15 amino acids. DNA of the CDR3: TGCGCCAGCAGCCAAGTCGCAGGGCCGAACACTGAAGCTTTCTTT. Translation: CASSQVAGPNTEAFF.

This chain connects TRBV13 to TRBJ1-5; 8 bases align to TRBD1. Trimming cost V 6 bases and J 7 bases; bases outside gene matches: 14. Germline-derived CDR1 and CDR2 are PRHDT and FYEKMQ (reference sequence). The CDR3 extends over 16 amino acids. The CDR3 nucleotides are TGTGCCAGCAGTCGAAACATGGGGACAGGTGGCCAGCCCCAGCATTTT. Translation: CASSRNMGTGGQPQHF. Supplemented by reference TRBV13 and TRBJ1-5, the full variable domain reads AAGVIQSPRHLIKEKRETATLKCYPIPRHDTVYWYQQGPGQDPQFLISFYEKMQSDKGSIPDRFSAQQFSDYHSELNMSSLELGDSALYFCASSRNMGTGGQPQHFGDGTRLSIL.

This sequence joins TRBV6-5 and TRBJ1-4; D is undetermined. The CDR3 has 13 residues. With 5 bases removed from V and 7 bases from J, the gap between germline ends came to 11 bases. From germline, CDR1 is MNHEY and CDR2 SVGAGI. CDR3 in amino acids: CASSEAEVEKLFF. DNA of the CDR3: TGTGCCAGCAGTGAAGCCGAAGTTGAAAAACTGTTTTTT.

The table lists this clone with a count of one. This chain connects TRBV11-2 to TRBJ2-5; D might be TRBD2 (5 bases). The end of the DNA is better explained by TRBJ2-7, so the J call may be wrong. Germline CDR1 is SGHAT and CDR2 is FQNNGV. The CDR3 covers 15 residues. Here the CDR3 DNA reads TGTGCCAGCAGCTTAGCGGCGGGCTTTACCTACGAGCAGTACTTC. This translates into CASSLAAGFTYEQYF.

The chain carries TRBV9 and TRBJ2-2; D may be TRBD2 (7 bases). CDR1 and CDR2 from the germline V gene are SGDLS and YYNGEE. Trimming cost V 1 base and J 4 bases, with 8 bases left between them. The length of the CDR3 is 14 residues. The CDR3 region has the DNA TGTGCCAGCAGCGTAAGGGGGGGCACCGGGGAGCTGTTTTTT. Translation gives CASSVRGGTGELFF.

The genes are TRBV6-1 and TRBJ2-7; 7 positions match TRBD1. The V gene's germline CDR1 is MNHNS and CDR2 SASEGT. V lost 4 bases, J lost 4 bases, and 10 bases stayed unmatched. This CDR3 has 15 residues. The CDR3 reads CASSGPGTETYEQYF. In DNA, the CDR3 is TGTGCCAGCAGTGGACCCGGGACAGAGACTTACGAGCAGTACTTC.

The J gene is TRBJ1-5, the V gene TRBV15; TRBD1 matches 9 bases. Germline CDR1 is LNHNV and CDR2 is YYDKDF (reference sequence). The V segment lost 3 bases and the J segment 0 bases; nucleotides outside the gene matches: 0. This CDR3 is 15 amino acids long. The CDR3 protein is CATSRGQGSNQPQHF. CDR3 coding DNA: TGTGCCACCAGCAGGGGACAGGGTAGCAATCAGCCCCAGCATTTT.

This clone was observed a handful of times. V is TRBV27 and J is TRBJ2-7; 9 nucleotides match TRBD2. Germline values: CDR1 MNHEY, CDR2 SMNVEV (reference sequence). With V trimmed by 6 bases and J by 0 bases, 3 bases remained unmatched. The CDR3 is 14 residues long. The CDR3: CASRREGSSYEQYF. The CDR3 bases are TGTGCCAGCAGGCGGGAGGGGAGCTCCTACGAGCAGTACTTC.

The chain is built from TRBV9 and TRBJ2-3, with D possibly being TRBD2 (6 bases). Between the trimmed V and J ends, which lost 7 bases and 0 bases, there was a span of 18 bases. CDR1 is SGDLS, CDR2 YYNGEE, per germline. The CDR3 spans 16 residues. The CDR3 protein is CASSVEEGLSTDTQYF. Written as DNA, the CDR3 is TGTGCCAGCTCAGTAGAGGAGGGATTGAGCACAGATACGCAGTATTTT.

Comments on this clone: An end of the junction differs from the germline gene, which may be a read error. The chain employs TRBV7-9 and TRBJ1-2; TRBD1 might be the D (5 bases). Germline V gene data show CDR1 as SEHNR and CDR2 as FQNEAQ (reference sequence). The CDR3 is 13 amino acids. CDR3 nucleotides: TGTTCCAGCAGTAGGGGCGGGAGGAATGGCTACACCTTC. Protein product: CSSSRGGRNGYTF.

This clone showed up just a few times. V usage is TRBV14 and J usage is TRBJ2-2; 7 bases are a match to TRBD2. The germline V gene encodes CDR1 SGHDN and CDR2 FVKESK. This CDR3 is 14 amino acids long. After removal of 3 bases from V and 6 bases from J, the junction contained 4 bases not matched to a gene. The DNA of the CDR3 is TGTGCCAGCAGCCAGTGGACTAGATCCGGGGAGCTGTTTTTT. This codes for CASSQWTRSGELFF.

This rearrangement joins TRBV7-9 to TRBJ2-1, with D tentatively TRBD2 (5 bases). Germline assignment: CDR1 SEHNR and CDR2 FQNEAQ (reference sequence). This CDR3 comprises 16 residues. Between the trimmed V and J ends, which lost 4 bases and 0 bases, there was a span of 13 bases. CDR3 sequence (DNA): TGTGCCAGCAGCTCCAGAGCGGACGGCTCCTACAATGAGCAGTTCTTC. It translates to CASSSRADGSYNEQFF.

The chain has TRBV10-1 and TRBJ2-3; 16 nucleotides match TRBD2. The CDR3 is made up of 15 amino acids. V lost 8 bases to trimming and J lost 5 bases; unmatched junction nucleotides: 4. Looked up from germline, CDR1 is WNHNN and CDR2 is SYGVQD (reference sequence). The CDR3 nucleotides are TGCGCCAGCGGGACTAGCGGGAGGGCTGGAGATACGCAGTATTTT. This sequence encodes CASGTSGRAGDTQYF.

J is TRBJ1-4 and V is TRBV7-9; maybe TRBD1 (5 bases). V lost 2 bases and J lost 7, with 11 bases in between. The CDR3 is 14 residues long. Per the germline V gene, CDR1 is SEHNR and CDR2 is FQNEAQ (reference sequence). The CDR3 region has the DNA TGTGCCAGCAGCTTAAGGGCAGGGTTTGAAAAACTGTTTTTT. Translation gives CASSLRAGFEKLFF.

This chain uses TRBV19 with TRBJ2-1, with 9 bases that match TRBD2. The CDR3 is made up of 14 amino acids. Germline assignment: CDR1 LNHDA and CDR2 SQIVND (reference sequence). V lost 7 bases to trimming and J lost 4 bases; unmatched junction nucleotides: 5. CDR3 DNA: TGTGCCAGTAATAGGGCGGGAGGGTACAATGAGCAGTTCTTC. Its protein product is CASNRAGGYNEQFF.

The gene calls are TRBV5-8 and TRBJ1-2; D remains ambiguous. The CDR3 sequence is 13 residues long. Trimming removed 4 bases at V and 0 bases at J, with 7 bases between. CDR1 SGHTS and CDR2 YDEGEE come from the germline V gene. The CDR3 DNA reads TGTGCCAGCAGCCCCGGGGCTAACTATGGCTACACCTTC. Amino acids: CASSPGANYGYTF.

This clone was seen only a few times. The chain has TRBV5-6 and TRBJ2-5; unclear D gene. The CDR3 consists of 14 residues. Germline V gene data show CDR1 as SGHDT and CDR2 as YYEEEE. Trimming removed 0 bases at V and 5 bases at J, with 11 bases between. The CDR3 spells CASSLAVGAETQYF. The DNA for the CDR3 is TGTGCCAGCAGCTTGGCCGTAGGAGCGGAGACCCAGTACTTC.

The CDR3 loop is CASSYSSARGQETQYF. DNA of the CDR3: TGTGCCAGCAGTTACTCGAGTGCTAGAGGCCAAGAGACCCAGTACTTC. The chain carries TRBV6-5 and TRBJ2-5; D is unresolved. The CDR3 covers 16 residues. V was cut by 0 bases and J by 1 base, with 12 bases left in between. Germline CDR1 and CDR2: MNHEY and SVGAGI.

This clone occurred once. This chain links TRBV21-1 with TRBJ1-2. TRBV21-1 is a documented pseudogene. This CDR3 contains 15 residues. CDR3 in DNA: TGTGCCAGCAGCAAAGGTCGATGCCGGAACTATGGCTACACCTTC. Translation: CASSKGRCRNYGYTF.

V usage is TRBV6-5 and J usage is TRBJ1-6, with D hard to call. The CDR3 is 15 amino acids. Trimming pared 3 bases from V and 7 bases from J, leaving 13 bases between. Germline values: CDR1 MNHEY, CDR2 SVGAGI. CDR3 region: CASSYALRGNSPLHF. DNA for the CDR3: TGTGCCAGCAGTTATGCCTTGCGGGGAAATTCACCCCTCCACTTT.

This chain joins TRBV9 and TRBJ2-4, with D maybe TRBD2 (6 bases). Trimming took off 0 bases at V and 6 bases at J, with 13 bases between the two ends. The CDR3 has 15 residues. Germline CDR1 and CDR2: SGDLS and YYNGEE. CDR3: CASSVGGYGGNIQYF. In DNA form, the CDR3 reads TGTGCCAGCAGCGTAGGGGGCTACGGGGGAAACATTCAGTACTTC.

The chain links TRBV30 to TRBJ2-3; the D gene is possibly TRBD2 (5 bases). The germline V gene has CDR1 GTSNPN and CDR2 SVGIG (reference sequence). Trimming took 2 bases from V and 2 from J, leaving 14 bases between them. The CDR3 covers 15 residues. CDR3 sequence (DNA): TGTGCCTGGAGTTACTCTAGCTCCCCCACAGATACGCAGTATTTT. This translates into CAWSYSSSPTDTQYF. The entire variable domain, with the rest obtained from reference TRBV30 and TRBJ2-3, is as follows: SQTIHQWPATLVQPVGSPLSLECTVEGTSNPNLYWYRQAAGRGLQLLFYSVGIGQISSEVPQNLSASRPQDRQFILSSKKLLLSDSGFYLCAWSYSSSPTDTQYFGPGTRLTVL.

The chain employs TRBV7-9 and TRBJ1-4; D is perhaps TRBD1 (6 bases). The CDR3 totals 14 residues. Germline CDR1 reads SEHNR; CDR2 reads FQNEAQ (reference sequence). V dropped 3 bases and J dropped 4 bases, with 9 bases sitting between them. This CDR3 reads CASSFPDSNEKLFF. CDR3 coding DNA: TGTGCCAGCAGCTTCCCGGACAGTAATGAAAAACTGTTTTTT. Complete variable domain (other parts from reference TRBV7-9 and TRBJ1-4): DTGVSQNPRHKITKRGQNVTFRCDPISEHNRLYWYRQTLGQGPEFLTYFQNEAQLEKSRLLSDRFSAERPKGSFSTLEIQRTEQGDSAMYLCASSFPDSNEKLFFGSGTQLSVL.

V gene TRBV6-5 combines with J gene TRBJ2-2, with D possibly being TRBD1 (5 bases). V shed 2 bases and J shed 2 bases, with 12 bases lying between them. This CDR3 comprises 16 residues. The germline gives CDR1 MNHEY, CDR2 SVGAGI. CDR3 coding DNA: TGTGCCAGCAGTTACGAGGCCGACAGAAACACCGGGGAGCTGTTTTTT. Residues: CASSYEADRNTGELFF.